A single sample gave rise to the 21 T cell receptor beta chains below, sequenced in a study of blood T cell repertoires in COVID-19 (dated by TCRdb to the early 2020s). To prepare the library, the immunoSEQ multiplex PCR assay was applied. The table was pulled from immuneACCESS by TCRdb, which kept in-frame rearrangements only. Such tables lose some clones; where checked, under half of the loss comes from unresolved V genes, and the rest has no known cause. The sample records roughly 90,000 clones, approximately 88% of which are singletons. The ten top clones hold approximately 34% of the sample. Sequenced input: peripheral blood. The source is a woman older than 75 with active or convalescent COVID-19.

The chain links TRBV5-4 to TRBJ2-7; TRBD2 aligns across 9 bases. The CDR3 sequence is 16 residues long. J lost 1 base, V lost 4 bases, and 9 bases had no gene match. Germline CDR1 reads SGHNT; CDR2 reads YYREEE (reference sequence). The CDR3 nucleotides are TGTGCCAGCAGCACCAAACTAGCGGGCGGTTCCTACGAGCAGTACTTC. Encoded protein: CASSTKLAGGSYEQYF.

The chain recombines TRBV29-1 with TRBJ2-1; TRBD2 agrees at 9 bases. Germline values: CDR1 SQVTM, CDR2 ANQGSEA. The CDR3 length is 16 residues. V lost 4 bases, J lost 1 base, and 8 bases stayed unmatched. CDR3 sequence: CSVGGSGGNSYNEQFF. In nucleotides, the CDR3 is TGCAGCGTTGGTGGTAGCGGGGGAAATTCCTACAATGAGCAGTTCTTC.

The gene calls are TRBV27 and TRBJ2-2, with D perhaps TRBD1 (6 bases). The CDR3 is made up of 17 amino acids. Trimming took off 5 bases at V and 4 bases at J, with 20 bases between the two ends. The germline V gene encodes CDR1 MNHEY and CDR2 SMNVEV (reference sequence). The CDR3 sequence: CASSPPDRTVGTGELFF. CDR3 bases: TGTGCCAGCAGTCCGCCAGACAGGACCGTAGGCACCGGGGAGCTGTTTTTT.

The chain recombines TRBV7-2 with TRBJ2-7; 7 positions agree with TRBD1. Germline-derived CDR1 and CDR2 are SGHTA and FQGNSA. The CDR3 extends over 13 amino acids. J lost 5 bases, V lost 4 bases, and 5 bases had no gene match. This chain's CDR3 is CASSSDGTDEQYF. The DNA for the CDR3 is TGTGCCAGCAGCTCCGACGGGACAGACGAGCAGTACTTC. The variable domain in full, with the rest retrieved from reference TRBV7-2 and TRBJ2-7, is GAGVSQSPSNKVTEKGKDVELRCDPISGHTALYWYRQSLGQGLEFLIYFQGNSAPDKSGLPSDRFSAERTGGSVSTLTIQRTQQEDSAVYLCASSSDGTDEQYFGPGTRLTVT.

V gene TRBV9 combines with J gene TRBJ2-5; TRBD2 matches at 7 bases. CDR1 SGDLS and CDR2 YYNGEE come from the germline V gene. V lost 4 bases and J lost 2; bases outside the gene matches: 14. The CDR3 length is 17 residues. CDR3 residues: CASSRSPTGGSQETQYF. DNA of the CDR3: TGTGCCAGCAGCCGGAGTCCCACGGGGGGTAGTCAAGAGACCCAGTACTTC.

The J gene is TRBJ2-2, the V gene TRBV3-1 (or the pseudogene TRBV3-2); maybe TRBD1 (5 bases). The ends were cut back, 0 bases at V and 6 bases at J, with 8 bases in the middle. The CDR3 sequence is 14 residues long. The germline CDR1 and CDR2 sequences are LGHDT and YNNKEL (reference sequence). Here the CDR3 DNA reads TGTGCCAGCAGCCAAGATTGGGGCGCCGGGGAGCTGTTTTTT. Amino acid sequence: CASSQDWGAGELFF.

The chain recombines TRBV6-5 with TRBJ2-1; 8 bases are shared with TRBD2. Germline V gene sequence: CDR1 MNHEY, CDR2 SVGAGI. Trimming cost V 7 bases and J 0 bases; bases outside gene matches: 5. The length of the CDR3 is 15 residues. CDR3 bases: TGTGCCAGCAATAAGCGGGGGAGCTCCTACAATGAGCAGTTCTTC. Residues: CASNKRGSSYNEQFF.

The chain employs TRBV2 and TRBJ2-3; 7 bases agree with TRBD2. The germline CDR1 and CDR2 sequences are SNHLY and FYNNEI. This CDR3 contains 15 residues. With V trimmed by 2 bases and J by 2 bases, 4 bases remained unmatched. CDR3 sequence: CASSELGGTTDTQYF. The CDR3 DNA is TGTGCCAGCAGTGAATTGGGGGGGACCACAGATACGCAGTATTTT.

The rearrangement uses TRBV11-3 and TRBJ2-6, with 7 positions matching TRBD1. V gave up 5 bases and J gave up 0 bases; unmatched junction bases: 10. CDR3 length equals 18 residues. From germline, CDR1 is SGHNT and CDR2 YENEEA. CDR3 residues: CASSLRQGDSSGANVLTF. As DNA, the CDR3 is TGTGCCAGCAGCCTCAGACAGGGCGATAGCTCTGGGGCCAACGTCCTGACTTTC. The variable domain in full, completed from reference TRBV11-3 and TRBJ2-6, reads EAGVVQSPRYKIIEKKQPVAFWCNPISGHNTLYWYLQNLGQGPELLIRYENEEAVDDSQLPKDRFSAERLKGVDSTLKIQPAELGDSAVYLCASSLRQGDSSGANVLTFGAGSRLTVL.

This rearrangement joins TRBV7-2 to TRBJ2-7, with TRBD1 as a possible D gene (6 bases). The V end lost 5 bases, the J end lost 7 bases, and 15 bases lay between the germline ends. From germline, CDR1 is SGHTA and CDR2 FQGNSA. This CDR3 has 13 amino acids. The CDR3 sequence is CASSPAGALEQYF. CDR3 coding DNA: TGTGCCAGCAGCCCCGCAGGGGCACTAGAGCAGTACTTC.

The chain joins TRBV11-2 to TRBJ2-5; D gene unclear. The CDR3 has 13 residues. V dropped 3 bases and J dropped 1 base, with 6 bases sitting between them. The germline gives CDR1 SGHAT, CDR2 FQNNGV. CDR3 amino acids: CASSFNSQETQYF. In nucleotides, the CDR3 is TGTGCCAGCAGCTTCAACAGCCAAGAGACCCAGTACTTC.

V and J are TRBV28 and TRBJ1-5, with D uncertain. The germline gives CDR1 MDHEN, CDR2 SYDVKM. V lost 5 bases to trimming and J lost 3 bases, with 8 bases between them. The CDR3 totals 13 residues. The DNA for the CDR3 is TGTGCCAGCAGTCCCCTTGTCAATCAGCCCCAGCATTTT. Residues: CASSPLVNQPQHF.

The V and J genes are TRBV28 and TRBJ2-1; 9 nucleotides align to TRBD2. The germline V gene encodes CDR1 MDHEN and CDR2 SYDVKM. Losses at the gene ends were 2 bases for V and 0 bases for J; bases not matched to a gene: 5. The length of the CDR3 is 17 residues. This CDR3 is CASSLGTSFFSYNEQFF. CDR3 bases: TGTGCCAGCAGTTTAGGGACTAGCTTCTTCTCCTACAATGAGCAGTTCTTC.

This clone has only one observation. The chain joins TRBV19 to TRBJ1-6; the D is unclear. This CDR3 is 12 amino acids long. V was clipped by 11 bases and J by 9 bases, with 14 bases between them. Germline CDR1 reads LNHDA; CDR2 reads SQIVND (reference sequence). CDR3 DNA sequence: TGTGCCCCCGGAGGGTTCGCTTCACCCCTCCACTTT. It is translated as CAPGGFASPLHF.

The rearrangement joins TRBV29-1 to TRBJ2-3; 10 bases fit TRBD1. Germline V CDR1 and CDR2: SQVTM, ANQGSEA. Trimming removed 4 bases from V and 3 bases from J; junction bases left unmatched: 7. The CDR3 length is 15 residues. CDR3 sequence reads: CSVVRRTGGTDTQYF. The CDR3 DNA reads as TGCAGCGTTGTACGCAGGACAGGGGGGACAGATACGCAGTATTTT.

This sequence joins TRBV11-2 and TRBJ2-3; D is perhaps TRBD2 (5 bases). Germline V gives CDR1 SGHAT, CDR2 FQNNGV. V shed 5 bases and J shed 4 bases, with 10 bases lying between them. The length of the CDR3 is 13 residues. CDR3 loop: CASSPSGADTQYF. CDR3 DNA sequence: TGTGCCAGCAGCCCGTCCGGGGCAGATACGCAGTATTTT.

The chain couples TRBV13 to TRBJ2-3; the D is unclear. The ends were cut back, 2 bases at V and 0 bases at J, with 15 bases in the middle. CDR3 length: 17 amino acids. Looked up from germline, CDR1 is PRHDT and CDR2 is FYEKMQ (reference sequence). The CDR3 region is CASSLFGFGASTDTQYF. DNA for the CDR3: TGTGCCAGCAGCTTATTTGGGTTTGGAGCTAGCACAGATACGCAGTATTTT.

This clone was seen a handful of times. The gene calls are TRBV28 and TRBJ2-7; 7 nucleotides line up with TRBD1. Germline V gene sequence: CDR1 MDHEN, CDR2 SYDVKM. Trimming cost V 5 bases and J 0 bases; bases outside gene matches: 4. CDR3 size: 14 residues. This CDR3 reads CASSVQGSSYEQYF. In DNA, the CDR3 is TGTGCCAGCAGTGTACAGGGGAGCTCCTACGAGCAGTACTTC.

The genes are TRBV19 and TRBJ2-5; TRBD2 might be the D (6 bases). The CDR3 has 16 amino acids. Germline CDR1 is LNHDA and CDR2 is SQIVND (reference sequence). V shed 4 bases and J shed 1 base, with 16 bases lying between them. CDR3 loop: CASSTGTAVRQETQYF. The CDR3 nucleotides read TGTGCCAGTAGTACCGGGACTGCGGTCCGCCAAGAGACCCAGTACTTC.

The genes are TRBV10-3 and TRBJ2-2; 14 nucleotides agree with TRBD2. The CDR3 consists of 18 residues. V was pared by 6 bases and J by 1 base, with 7 bases of the junction left unmatched. Germline values: CDR1 ENHRY, CDR2 SYGVKD. CDR3 sequence reads: CAISKGLAGGMNTGELFF. CDR3 sequence (DNA): TGTGCCATCAGCAAAGGACTAGCGGGGGGTATGAACACCGGGGAGCTGTTTTTT.

J is TRBJ2-2 and V is TRBV5-1, with D perhaps matching TRBD1 (6 bases). Germline V gene lookup returns CDR1 SGHRS and CDR2 YFSETQ. The CDR3 consists of 15 residues. V was pared by 6 bases and J by 1 base, with 13 bases between. The CDR3 loop is CASNRLQGNTGELFF. The CDR3 nucleotides read TGCGCCAGCAACCGATTACAGGGGAACACCGGGGAGCTGTTTTTT.